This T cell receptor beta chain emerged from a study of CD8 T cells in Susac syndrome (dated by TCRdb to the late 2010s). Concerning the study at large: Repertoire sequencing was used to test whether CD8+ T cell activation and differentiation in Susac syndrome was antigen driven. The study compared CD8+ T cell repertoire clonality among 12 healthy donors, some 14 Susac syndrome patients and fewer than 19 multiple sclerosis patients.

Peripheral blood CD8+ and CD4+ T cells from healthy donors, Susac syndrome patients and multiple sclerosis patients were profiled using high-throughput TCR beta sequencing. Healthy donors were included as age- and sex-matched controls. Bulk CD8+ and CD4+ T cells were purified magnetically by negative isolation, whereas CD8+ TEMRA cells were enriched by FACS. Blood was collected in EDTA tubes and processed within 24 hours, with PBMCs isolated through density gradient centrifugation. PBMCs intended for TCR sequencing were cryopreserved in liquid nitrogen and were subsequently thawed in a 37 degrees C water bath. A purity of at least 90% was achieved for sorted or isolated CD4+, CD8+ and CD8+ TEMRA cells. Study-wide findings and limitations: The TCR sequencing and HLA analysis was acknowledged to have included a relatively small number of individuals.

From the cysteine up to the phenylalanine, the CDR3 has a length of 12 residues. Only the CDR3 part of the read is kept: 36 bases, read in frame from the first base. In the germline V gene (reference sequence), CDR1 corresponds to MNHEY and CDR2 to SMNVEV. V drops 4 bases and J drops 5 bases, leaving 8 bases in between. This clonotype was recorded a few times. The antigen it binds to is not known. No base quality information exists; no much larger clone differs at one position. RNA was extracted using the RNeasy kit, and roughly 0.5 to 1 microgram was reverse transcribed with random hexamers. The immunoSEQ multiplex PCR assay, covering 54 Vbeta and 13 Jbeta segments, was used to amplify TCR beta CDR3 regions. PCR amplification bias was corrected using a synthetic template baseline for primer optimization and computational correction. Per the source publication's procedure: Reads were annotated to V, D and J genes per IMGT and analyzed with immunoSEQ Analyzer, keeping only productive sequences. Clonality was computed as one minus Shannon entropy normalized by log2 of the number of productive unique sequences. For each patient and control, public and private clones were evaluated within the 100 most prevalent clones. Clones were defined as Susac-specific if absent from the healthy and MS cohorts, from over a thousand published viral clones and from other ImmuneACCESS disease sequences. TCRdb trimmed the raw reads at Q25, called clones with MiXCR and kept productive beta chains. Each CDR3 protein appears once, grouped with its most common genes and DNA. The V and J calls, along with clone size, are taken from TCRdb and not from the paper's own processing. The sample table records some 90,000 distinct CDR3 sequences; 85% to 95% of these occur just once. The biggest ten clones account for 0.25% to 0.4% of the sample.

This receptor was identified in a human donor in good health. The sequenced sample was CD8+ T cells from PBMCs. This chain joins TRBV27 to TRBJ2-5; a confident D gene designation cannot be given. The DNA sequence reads TGTGCCAGCAGTTCACGTGGGGAGACCCAGTACTTC. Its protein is CASSSRGETQYF.